This T cell receptor beta chain was obtained from a study of T cell responses to AZD1222 COVID-19 vaccine. Germline assignment: CDR1 SGDLS and CDR2 YYNGEE. The trim removed 3 bases at V and 4 bases at J, leaving 8 bases unmatched. There are 16 residues in the CDR3. Clones were read by immunoSEQ multiplex PCR, and TCRdb kept only the in-frame ones, dropping some. The sample consists of about 190,000 clones, 94% of them appearing once. Material: peripheral blood, obtained on day 0 of AZD1222 vaccination. This TCR came from an adult in good health. This chain connects TRBV9 to TRBJ1-3; 9 positions match TRBD1. The CDR3 protein is CASSGLGQGGGNTIYF. DNA of the CDR3: TGTGCCAGCAGCGGGTTGGGACAGGGTGGCGGAAACACCATATATTTT. Combining the CDR3 with reference TRBV9 and TRBJ1-3 gives the whole variable domain DSGVTQTPKHLITATGQRVTLRCSPRSGDLSVYWYQQSLDQGLQFLIQYYNGEERAKGNILERFSAQQFPDLHSELNLSSLELGDSALYFCASSGLGQGGGNTIYFGEGSWLTVV.